Presented here are 15 T cell receptor beta chains from one specimen sequenced in a study of CD8 T cells in ankylosing spondylitis. Notes on the study in general: Among TCR beta sequences, a motif of under 10 highly homologous variants appeared characteristic of ankylosing spondylitis blood.

TCRdb redid the calling of the 5' RACE reads with MiXCR, one entry per CDR3 protein. Here the sample spans 220,000 or so distinct CDR3 sequences, approximately 16% being singletons. These receptors' antigens are unknown. The sample taken for sequencing was blood, either unsorted or a sorted T cell fraction (not recorded which). The receptors here all came from a male donor with ankylosing spondylitis.

The rearrangement uses TRBV29-1 and TRBJ2-5; TRBD1 agrees at 8 bases. The CDR3 consists of 13 residues. Germline lookup yields CDR1 SQVTM and CDR2 ANQGSEA. J was trimmed by 3 bases and V by 4 bases; bases with no gene match: 4. CDR3 sequence reads: CSVVHRGEETQYF. The CDR3 DNA reads TGCAGCGTTGTTCACAGGGGGGAAGAGACCCAGTACTTC.

The chain uses TRBV6-5 and TRBJ2-1; 7 nucleotides line up with TRBD2. This CDR3 has 13 residues. The V gene end was trimmed by 2 bases and the J gene end by 9 bases; junction bases not matched to a gene: 4. CDR1 is MNHEY and CDR2 is SVGAGI in the germline V gene. The CDR3 nucleotides are TGTGCCAGCAGTTACATGTCGGGGGGTGAGCAGTTCTTC. Amino acid sequence: CASSYMSGGEQFF.

This clonotype has just a few counts. The chain is built from TRBV29-1 and TRBJ2-7; 11 positions agree with TRBD2. From germline, CDR1 is SQVTM and CDR2 ANQGSEA. The CDR3 is made up of 15 amino acids. Losses at the gene ends were 6 bases for V and 5 bases for J; bases not matched to a gene: 12. The CDR3 DNA reads as TGCAGCGTCGAGGGATTAGCGGGAGGGCCCAACGAGCAGTACTTC. The encoded protein is CSVEGLAGGPNEQYF.

This clonotype was seen only a few times. CDR3 sequence: CASSLNRDRGRGETQYF. Written as DNA, the CDR3 is TGTGCCAGCAGTTTAAATCGGGACAGGGGAAGGGGGGAGACCCAGTACTTC. The chain links TRBV12-3 or TRBV12-4 to TRBJ2-5; 10 positions match TRBD1. V lost 2 bases, J lost 5 bases, and 11 bases stayed unmatched. The CDR3 contains 17 residues.

The chain joins TRBV24-1 to TRBJ2-1; 12 bases agree with TRBD2. Germline CDR1 KGHDR, CDR2 SFDVKD. V dropped 4 bases and J dropped 0; count of bases not matched to a gene: 9. This CDR3 contains 19 residues. The CDR3 DNA reads TGTGCCACCAGTGACAGACTAGCGGGAGACCCCCGCTCCTACAATGAGCAGTTCTTC. It translates to CATSDRLAGDPRSYNEQFF.

This chain connects TRBV3-1 to TRBJ2-7, with TRBD2 as a possible D gene (6 bases). The length of the CDR3 is 16 residues. The V gene lost 2 bases and the J gene lost 4 bases, with 18 bases spanning the gap. Germline CDR1 is LGHDT and CDR2 is YNNKEL (reference sequence). The chain's CDR3 is CASSQTRGGSWYEQYF. The CDR3 DNA follows: TGTGCCAGCAGCCAAACCCGAGGAGGGTCTTGGTACGAGCAGTACTTC.

The rearrangement uses TRBV9 and TRBJ2-7; TRBD2 matches at 7 bases. Germline CDR1 SGDLS, CDR2 YYNGEE. V was pared by 1 base and J by 4 bases, with 5 bases of the junction left unmatched. The CDR3 covers 14 residues. DNA of the CDR3: TGTGCCAGCAGCGTAAGCGGGGAATCTTACGAGCAGTACTTC. It is translated as CASSVSGESYEQYF.

This clonotype was observed a few times. The CDR3 reads CASSLGLGNTEAFF. The CDR3 coding sequence is TGTGCCAGCAGCTTAGGATTAGGGAACACTGAAGCTTTCTTT. The chain carries TRBV7-6 and TRBJ1-1; D is unclear. The V and J ends lost 1 base and 1 base respectively, with 7 bases between them. The CDR3 runs to 14 residues. The germline CDR1 and CDR2 sequences are SGHVS and FNYEAQ. The entire variable domain, with the rest obtained from reference TRBV7-6 and TRBJ1-1, is as follows: GAGVSQSPRYKVTKRGQDVALRCDPISGHVSLYWYRQALGQGPEFLTYFNYEAQQDKSGLPNDRFSAERPEGSISTLTIQRTEQRDSAMYRCASSLGLGNTEAFFGQGTRLTVV.

The genes are TRBV6-1 and TRBJ2-1; D might be TRBD1 or TRBD2, each matching 5 bases. This CDR3 spans 14 amino acids. The ends were cut back, 2 bases at V and 4 bases at J, with 9 bases in the middle. Germline loops: CDR1 MNHNS, CDR2 SASEGT. This CDR3 is CASSEQGDYNEQFF. In nucleotides, the CDR3 is TGTGCCAGCAGTGAACAGGGAGATTACAATGAGCAGTTCTTC.

V usage is TRBV7-9 and J usage is TRBJ2-1, with 12 bases lining up with TRBD2. V dropped 8 bases and J dropped 4; count of bases not matched to a gene: 6. The length of the CDR3 is 15 residues. CDR1 and CDR2 from the germline V gene are SEHNR and FQNEAQ (reference sequence). CDR3 nucleotide sequence: TGTGCCAGCCCTCTAGCGGGGGGGGCATACAATGAGCAGTTCTTC. This translates into CASPLAGGAYNEQFF. The full variable domain, completed using reference TRBV7-9 and TRBJ2-1, is DTGVSQNPRHKITKRGQNVTFRCDPISEHNRLYWYRQTLGQGPEFLTYFQNEAQLEKSRLLSDRFSAERPKGSFSTLEIQRTEQGDSAMYLCASPLAGGAYNEQFFGPGTRLTVL.

This chain links TRBV6-5 with TRBJ2-1, with a tentative D call TRBD2 (6 bases). V was shortened by 0 bases and J by 4 bases, with 10 bases between the two germline ends. The CDR3 has 15 amino acids. Germline CDR1 MNHEY, CDR2 SVGAGI. The CDR3 DNA follows: TGTGCCAGCAGTTACTCGGGGACTTCTTACAATGAGCAGTTCTTC. This sequence encodes CASSYSGTSYNEQFF.

The rearrangement uses TRBV5-6 and TRBJ1-4, with D perhaps matching TRBD1 (5 bases). This CDR3 comprises 14 residues. V was pared by 4 bases and J by 4 bases, with 11 bases between. CDR1 and CDR2 from the germline V gene are SGHDT and YYEEEE. The CDR3 DNA reads TGTGCCAGCAGCAGCGGACATAATAATGAAAAACTGTTTTTT. Translation: CASSSGHNNEKLFF.

The chain combines TRBV12-3 or TRBV12-4 with TRBJ2-7; TRBD1 matches 12 bases. This CDR3 region has 14 residues. With 5 bases clipped from V and 6 bases from J, the junction kept 5 bases outside the gene matches. The CDR3 protein is CASSTTGQGAEQYF. The CDR3 DNA follows: TGTGCCAGCAGTACGACGGGACAGGGGGCCGAGCAGTACTTC.

This chain connects TRBV12-3 or TRBV12-4 to TRBJ2-1; 10 bases agree with TRBD1. The CDR3 sequence is 15 residues long. The J segment lost 5 bases and the V segment lost 6 bases, leaving 7 bases of the junction unmatched. CDR3 region: CASRTGTGAHNEQFF. CDR3 bases: TGTGCCAGCAGGACCGGGACAGGGGCCCACAATGAGCAGTTCTTC.

This chain connects TRBV4-2 to TRBJ2-1, with D unclear. Trimming shortened V by 0 bases and J by 2 bases, and 11 bases separated the two germline ends. The CDR3 extends over 16 amino acids. The germline CDR1 and CDR2 sequences are LGHNA and YNFKEQ. CDR3 sequence reads: CASSQEVSLPYNEQFF. CDR3 coding DNA: TGTGCCAGCAGCCAAGAGGTATCTTTGCCCTACAATGAGCAGTTCTTC.